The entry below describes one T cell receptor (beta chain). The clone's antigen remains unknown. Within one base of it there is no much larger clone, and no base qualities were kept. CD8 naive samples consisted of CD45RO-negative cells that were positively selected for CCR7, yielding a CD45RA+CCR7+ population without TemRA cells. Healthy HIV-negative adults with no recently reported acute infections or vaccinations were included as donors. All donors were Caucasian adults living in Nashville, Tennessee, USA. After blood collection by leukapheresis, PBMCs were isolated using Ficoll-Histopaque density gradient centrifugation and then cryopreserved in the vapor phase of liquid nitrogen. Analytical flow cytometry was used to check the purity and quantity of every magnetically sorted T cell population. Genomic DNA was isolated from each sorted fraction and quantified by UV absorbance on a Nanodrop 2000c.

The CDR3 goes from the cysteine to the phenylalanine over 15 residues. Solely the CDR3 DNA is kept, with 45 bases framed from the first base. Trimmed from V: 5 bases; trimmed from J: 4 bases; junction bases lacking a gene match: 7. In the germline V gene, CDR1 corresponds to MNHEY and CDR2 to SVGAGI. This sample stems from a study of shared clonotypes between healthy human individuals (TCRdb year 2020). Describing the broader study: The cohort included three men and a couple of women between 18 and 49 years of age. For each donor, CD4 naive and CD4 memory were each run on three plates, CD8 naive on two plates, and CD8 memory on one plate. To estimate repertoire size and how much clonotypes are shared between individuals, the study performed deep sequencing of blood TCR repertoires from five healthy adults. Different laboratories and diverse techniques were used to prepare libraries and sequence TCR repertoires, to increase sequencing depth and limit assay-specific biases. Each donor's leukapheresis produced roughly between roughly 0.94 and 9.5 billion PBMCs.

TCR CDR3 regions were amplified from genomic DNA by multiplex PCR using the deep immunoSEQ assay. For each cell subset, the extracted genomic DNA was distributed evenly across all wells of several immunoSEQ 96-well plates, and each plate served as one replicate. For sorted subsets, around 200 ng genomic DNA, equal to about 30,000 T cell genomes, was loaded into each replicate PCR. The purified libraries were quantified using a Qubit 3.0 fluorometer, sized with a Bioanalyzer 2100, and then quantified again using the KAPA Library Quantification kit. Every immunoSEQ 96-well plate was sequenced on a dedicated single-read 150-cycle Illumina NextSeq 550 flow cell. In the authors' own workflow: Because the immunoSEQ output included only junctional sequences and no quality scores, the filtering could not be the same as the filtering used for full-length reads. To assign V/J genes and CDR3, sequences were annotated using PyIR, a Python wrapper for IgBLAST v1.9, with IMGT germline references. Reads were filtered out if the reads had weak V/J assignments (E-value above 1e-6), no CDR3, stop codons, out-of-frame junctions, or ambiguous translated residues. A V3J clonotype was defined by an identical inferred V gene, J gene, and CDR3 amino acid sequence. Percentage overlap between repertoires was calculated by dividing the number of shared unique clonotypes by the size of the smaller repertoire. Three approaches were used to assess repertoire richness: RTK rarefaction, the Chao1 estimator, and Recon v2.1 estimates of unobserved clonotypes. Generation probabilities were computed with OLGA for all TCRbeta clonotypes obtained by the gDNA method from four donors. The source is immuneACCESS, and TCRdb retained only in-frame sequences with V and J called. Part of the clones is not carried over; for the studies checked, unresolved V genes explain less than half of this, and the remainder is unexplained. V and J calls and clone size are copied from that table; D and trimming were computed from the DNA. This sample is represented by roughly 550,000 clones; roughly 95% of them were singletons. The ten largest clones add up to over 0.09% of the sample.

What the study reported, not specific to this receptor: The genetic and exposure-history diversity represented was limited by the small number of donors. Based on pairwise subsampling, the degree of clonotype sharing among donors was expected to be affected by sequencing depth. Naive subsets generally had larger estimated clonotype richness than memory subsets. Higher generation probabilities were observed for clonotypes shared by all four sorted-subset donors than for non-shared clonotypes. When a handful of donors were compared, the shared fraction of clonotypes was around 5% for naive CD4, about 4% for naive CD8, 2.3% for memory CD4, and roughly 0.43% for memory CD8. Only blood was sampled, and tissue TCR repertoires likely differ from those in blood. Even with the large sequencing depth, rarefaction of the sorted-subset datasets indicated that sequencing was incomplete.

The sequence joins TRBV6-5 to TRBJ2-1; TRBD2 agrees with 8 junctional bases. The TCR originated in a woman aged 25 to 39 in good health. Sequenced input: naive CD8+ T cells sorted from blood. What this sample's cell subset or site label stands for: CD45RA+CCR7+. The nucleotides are TGTGCCAGCAGTCTTACTAGCGGAGGGTACAATGAGCAGTTCTTC. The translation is CASSLTSGGYNEQFF.